This is a list of T cell receptor beta chains from one sample in a study of T cells in Graves' hyperthyroidism and ophthalmopathy. Each CDR3 protein is one row after TCRdb ran MiXCR on the multiplex PCR reads. The sample consists of roughly 280,000 distinct CDR3 sequences, over 15% of them appearing once. Sequencing was done on a sample of blood. Receptor source: an older woman with Graves' ophthalmopathy. Each CDR3 is given with its conserved first and last residue.

j_call: TRBJ2-1; v_call: TRBV7-8; cdr3_aa: CASSSSVRRGESYNEQFF
j_call: TRBJ1-5; v_call: TRBV11-2; cdr3_aa: CASSLDPGQPQHF
j_call: TRBJ1-6; v_call: TRBV20-1; cdr3_aa: CSARRGTDSPLHF
j_call: TRBJ1-5; v_call: TRBV9; cdr3_aa: CASGGGTYNQPQHF
j_call: TRBJ1-2; v_call: TRBV7-3; cdr3_aa: CASSLQGMSGYTF
j_call: TRBJ2-1; v_call: TRBV27; cdr3_aa: CASSTRYTNEQFF
j_call: TRBJ2-7; v_call: TRBV20-1; cdr3_aa: CSARGRGEQYF
j_call: TRBJ2-7; v_call: TRBV20-1; cdr3_aa: CSAPRAGGQYEQYF
j_call: TRBJ2-5; v_call: TRBV19; cdr3_aa: CASSSGEANQETQYF
j_call: TRBJ1-5; v_call: TRBV7-8; cdr3_aa: CASSLGLGPDQPQHF
j_call: TRBJ1-1; v_call: TRBV28; cdr3_aa: CASSGGTEAFF
j_call: TRBJ2-2; v_call: TRBV7-9; cdr3_aa: CASSLDESEGGELFF
j_call: TRBJ2-7; v_call: TRBV10-2; cdr3_aa: CASRPVGGYYEQYF
j_call: TRBJ1-6; v_call: TRBV6-1; cdr3_aa: CASRAGNNSPLHF
j_call: TRBJ2-1; v_call: TRBV11-2; cdr3_aa: CASSLAYSGTGQFF
j_call: TRBJ1-2; v_call: TRBV6-2/TRBV6-3; cdr3_aa: CASTDTGGFSLHGYTF
j_call: TRBJ1-4; v_call: TRBV7-2; cdr3_aa: CASSLVGNPTNEKLFF
j_call: TRBJ2-5; v_call: TRBV19; cdr3_aa: CASSIPGQETQYF
j_call: TRBJ2-1; v_call: TRBV12-5; cdr3_aa: CASGTLAGGVNEQFF
j_call: TRBJ1-5; v_call: TRBV2; cdr3_aa: CASSEQGGFRQPQHF
j_call: TRBJ1-4; v_call: TRBV20-1; cdr3_aa: CSANSPGSNEKLFF
j_call: TRBJ1-1; v_call: TRBV27; cdr3_aa: CASRDISTFEAFF
j_call: TRBJ1-2; v_call: TRBV11-1; cdr3_aa: CASSSDGTYGYTF
j_call: TRBJ2-4; v_call: TRBV20-1; cdr3_aa: CSAVRGAKNIQYF
j_call: TRBJ2-3; v_call: TRBV20-1; cdr3_aa: CSASQPGGTDTQYF
j_call: TRBJ2-3; v_call: TRBV20-1; cdr3_aa: CSAFARAVGTDTQYF
j_call: TRBJ2-4; v_call: TRBV15; cdr3_aa: CATSRDRGELAKNIQYF
j_call: TRBJ1-6; v_call: TRBV7-2; cdr3_aa: CASSFRSSYNSPLHF
j_call: TRBJ1-5; v_call: TRBV12-3/TRBV12-4; cdr3_aa: CASGHGVSNQPQHF
j_call: TRBJ2-3; v_call: TRBV7-3; cdr3_aa: CASSLTGGVSTQYF
j_call: TRBJ1-1; v_call: TRBV7-6; cdr3_aa: CASSSRPLNGANTEAFF
j_call: TRBJ1-2; v_call: TRBV27; cdr3_aa: CASSPERGLPSYGYTF
j_call: TRBJ2-3; v_call: TRBV7-3; cdr3_aa: CASSPTRDTQYF
j_call: TRBJ1-6; v_call: TRBV7-8; cdr3_aa: CASSLAPTGEESPLHF
j_call: TRBJ2-5; v_call: TRBV6-1; cdr3_aa: CASSQGLAGTQYF
j_call: TRBJ2-7; v_call: TRBV7-2; cdr3_aa: CASSLFGAVGYEQYF
j_call: TRBJ1-3; v_call: TRBV3-2; cdr3_aa: CASSQLRVEGNTIYF
j_call: TRBJ1-4; v_call: TRBV27; cdr3_aa: CASSLRTREKLFF
j_call: TRBJ2-1; v_call: TRBV2; cdr3_aa: CASSAQNRGRKFF
j_call: TRBJ2-5; v_call: TRBV5-6; cdr3_aa: CASSSGGRQETQYF
j_call: TRBJ1-1; v_call: TRBV16; cdr3_aa: CASSHGQGVEAFF
j_call: TRBJ2-2; v_call: TRBV19; cdr3_aa: CASTSGRAPGELFF
j_call: TRBJ2-7; v_call: TRBV5-6; cdr3_aa: CASSLSLDNAYEQYF
j_call: TRBJ1-4; v_call: TRBV4-3; cdr3_aa: CASSQERGTGTNEKLFF
j_call: TRBJ2-7; v_call: TRBV19; cdr3_aa: CASSIDEGRGPEQYF
j_call: TRBJ2-7; v_call: TRBV2; cdr3_aa: CASNRGDYEQYF
j_call: TRBJ1-5; v_call: TRBV28; cdr3_aa: CASSHNQPQHF
j_call: TRBJ1-5; v_call: TRBV28; cdr3_aa: CASSPGAGVHQPQHF
j_call: TRBJ2-1; v_call: TRBV14; cdr3_aa: CASSQDWGLGGQAEQFF
j_call: TRBJ2-1; v_call: TRBV4-3; cdr3_aa: CASSQVYRAHNEQFF